This is a list of T cell receptor beta chains from one sample in a study of T cells of healthy individuals. TCRdb processed the 5' RACE reads anew with MiXCR; each CDR3 protein has one entry. Of under 70,000 distinct CDR3 sequences listed, roughly 14% are singletons. These TCRs come from a human donor in good health. Both conserved end residues are part of each CDR3. D genes are given only for firm matches. A clone size is listed for some rows: how often the clone was seen (once, few, many), or a class if it is expanded.

TRBV7-2	TRBJ1-5	few	-	17	CASSFGKDWIDNQPQHF	TGTGCCAGCAGCTTCGGGAAGGATTGGATCGACAATCAGCCCCAGCATTTT
TRBV20-1	TRBJ2-1	many	TRBD2	14	CSGYAGLLYNEQFF	TGCAGTGGATATGCGGGACTACTATACAATGAGCAGTTCTTC
TRBV7-3	TRBJ2-5	-	TRBD1	13	CASSAGTEETQYF	TGTGCCAGCAGCGCCGGGACAGAAGAGACCCAGTACTTC
TRBV5-6	TRBJ2-7	few	TRBD2	11	CASSLSGLATF	TGTGCCAGCAGCTTGTCGGGACTAGCCACCTTC
TRBV6-5	TRBJ2-1	-	TRBD1	15	CASSPDRGVGNEQFF	TGTGCCAGCAGCCCGGACAGGGGAGTTGGCAATGAGCAGTTCTTC
TRBV18	TRBJ1-5	-	-	13	CASSPGGDQPQHF	TGTGCCAGCTCACCAGGGGGAGATCAGCCCCAGCATTTT
TRBV12-5	TRBJ2-2	few	TRBD2	16	CASLASGRIVSGELFF	TGTGCTAGTTTGGCCAGCGGGAGGATTGTCAGCGGGGAGCTGTTTTTT
TRBV5-5	TRBJ2-7	few	-	15	CASSLSTGSSYEQYF	TGTGCCAGCAGCTTGTCTACGGGGAGCTCCTACGAGCAGTACTTC
TRBV6-2/TRBV6-3	TRBJ1-5	-	-	16	CASSGPQLGSHQPQHF	TGTGCCAGCAGCGGTCCCCAGCTAGGGTCCCATCAGCCCCAGCATTTT
TRBV6-1	TRBJ2-3	many	TRBD2	13	CASRSGGADTQYF	TGTGCCAGCAGGAGCGGGGGGGCGGATACGCAGTATTTT
TRBV29-1	TRBJ2-1	many	TRBD2	14	CSASSGRLYNEQFF	TGCAGCGCATCTAGCGGGAGATTATACAATGAGCAGTTCTTC
TRBV7-2	TRBJ2-2	-	-	17	CASSLEARTKNTGELFF	TGTGCCAGCAGCTTAGAGGCCCGGACCAAAAACACCGGGGAGCTGTTTTTT
TRBV7-2	TRBJ2-5	-	-	13	CASSSLYQETQYF	TGTGCCAGCAGCTCACTCTACCAAGAGACCCAGTACTTC
TRBV10-3	TRBJ2-1	many	TRBD2	15	CAISIRGGPGTEQFF	TGTGCCATCTCGATCCGGGGGGGGCCGGGTACGGAGCAGTTCTTC
TRBV9	TRBJ1-5	many	TRBD1	15	CASSVTGDSNQPQHF	TGTGCCAGCAGCGTTACAGGGGATAGCAATCAGCCCCAGCATTTT
TRBV7-3	TRBJ2-3	-	-	18	CASRLAEKPRPRTDTQYF	TGTGCCAGCAGGTTAGCGGAGAAACCACGACCTCGCACAGATACGCAGTATTTT
TRBV7-2	TRBJ2-1	many	-	14	CASSLDGTRGEQFF	TGTGCCAGCAGCTTAGACGGGACCAGGGGTGAGCAGTTCTTC
TRBV5-1	TRBJ2-7	few	TRBD1	14	CASSLGQGAEEQYF	TGCGCCAGCAGCCTGGGACAGGGGGCTGAAGAGCAGTACTTC
TRBV7-2	TRBJ1-2	-	-	15	CASSGPRDPRLGYTF	TGTGCCAGCAGCGGACCCCGGGACCCGAGGCTCGGCTACACCTTC
TRBV12-3/TRBV12-4	TRBJ1-5	many	TRBD1	16	CASSQTGQGTNQPQHF	TGTGCCAGCAGCCAGACCGGACAGGGCACCAATCAGCCCCAGCATTTT
TRBV7-8	TRBJ1-4	many	-	16	CASSLASRGVMEKLFF	TGTGCCAGCAGCTTAGCTTCAAGGGGGGTGATGGAAAAACTGTTTTTT
TRBV6-2/TRBV6-3	TRBJ2-1	-	TRBD1	17	CASSYGLRGQSYNEQFF	TGTGCCAGCAGTTACGGCCTCAGGGGGCAATCCTACAATGAGCAGTTCTTC
TRBV9	TRBJ2-5	-	TRBD1	17	CASSVEGQGPYQETQYF	TGTGCCAGCAGCGTAGAGGGACAGGGGCCTTACCAAGAGACCCAGTACTTC
TRBV5-5	TRBJ2-7	many	-	11	CASSGPYEQYF	TGTGCCAGCAGCGGCCCCTACGAGCAGTACTTC
TRBV29-1	TRBJ2-1	many	-	12	CSVALYYNEQFF	TGCAGCGTTGCACTCTATTACAATGAGCAGTTCTTC
TRBV11-1	TRBJ1-3	few	-	16	CASSSQGYFSGNTIYF	TGTGCCAGCAGCTCGCAAGGATATTTCTCTGGAAACACCATATATTTT
TRBV7-2	TRBJ1-5	few	-	15	CASSRVPSAGQPQHF	TGTGCCAGCAGCCGCGTCCCTAGTGCGGGTCAGCCCCAGCATTTT
TRBV19	TRBJ2-5	once	-	15	CASISHRPFQETQYF	TGTGCCAGTATAAGCCACAGGCCTTTCCAAGAGACCCAGTACTTC
TRBV6-2/TRBV6-3	TRBJ2-4	few	-	18	CASSYRGQLELTKNIQYF	TGTGCCAGCAGTTACCGGGGTCAGTTAGAACTTACCAAAAACATTCAGTACTTC
TRBV29-1	TRBJ2-7	-	TRBD2	13	CSAGWGGTYEQYF	TGCAGCGCCGGGTGGGGGGGGACCTACGAGCAGTACTTC
TRBV6-5	TRBJ1-1	medium-sized	-	15	CASSEAGRMSTEAFF	TGTGCCAGCAGTGAAGCCGGACGGATGAGCACTGAAGCTTTCTTT
TRBV9	TRBJ1-1	-	-	15	CASSVSQDVNTEAFF	TGTGCCAGCAGCGTAAGCCAGGACGTGAACACTGAAGCTTTCTTT
TRBV27	TRBJ1-3	few	-	11	CASRQGDTIYF	TGTGCCAGCAGGCAGGGAGACACCATATATTTT
TRBV2	TRBJ1-6	many	-	13	CASLGQVGSPLHF	TGTGCCAGCTTAGGGCAGGTCGGTTCACCCCTCCACTTT
TRBV9	TRBJ1-2	many	-	13	CASSVVGLAGYTF	TGTGCCAGCAGCGTAGTGGGCCTGGCTGGCTACACCTTC
TRBV20-1	TRBJ2-1	-	TRBD2	13	CSALAGGPGEQFF	TGCAGTGCTTTAGCGGGAGGGCCGGGGGAGCAGTTCTTC
TRBV6-6	TRBJ2-5	-	-	17	CASSYTLVEGGGETQYF	TGTGCCAGCAGTTACACCCTGGTGGAGGGTGGCGGAGAGACCCAGTACTTC